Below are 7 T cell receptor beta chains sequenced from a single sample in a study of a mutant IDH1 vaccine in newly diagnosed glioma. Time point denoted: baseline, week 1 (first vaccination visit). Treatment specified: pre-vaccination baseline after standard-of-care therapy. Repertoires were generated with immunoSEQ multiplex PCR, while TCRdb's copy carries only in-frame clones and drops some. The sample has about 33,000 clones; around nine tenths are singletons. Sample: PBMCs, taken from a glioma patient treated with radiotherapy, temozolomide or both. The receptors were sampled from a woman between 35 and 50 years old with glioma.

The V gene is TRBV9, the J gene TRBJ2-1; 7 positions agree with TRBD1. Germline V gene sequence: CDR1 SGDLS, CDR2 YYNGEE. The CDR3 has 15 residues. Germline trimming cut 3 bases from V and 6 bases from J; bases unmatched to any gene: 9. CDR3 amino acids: CASSASDRIINEQFF. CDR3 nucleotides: TGTGCCAGCAGCGCCTCGGACAGGATTATCAATGAGCAGTTCTTC.

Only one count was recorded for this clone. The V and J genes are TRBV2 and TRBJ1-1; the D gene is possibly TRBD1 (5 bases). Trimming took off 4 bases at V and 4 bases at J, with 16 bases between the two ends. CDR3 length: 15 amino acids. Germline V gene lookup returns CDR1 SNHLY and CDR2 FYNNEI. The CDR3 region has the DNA TGTGCCAGCAGTGTTGAAGGGGCGGTCGGCACTGAAGCTTTCTTT. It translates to CASSVEGAVGTEAFF.

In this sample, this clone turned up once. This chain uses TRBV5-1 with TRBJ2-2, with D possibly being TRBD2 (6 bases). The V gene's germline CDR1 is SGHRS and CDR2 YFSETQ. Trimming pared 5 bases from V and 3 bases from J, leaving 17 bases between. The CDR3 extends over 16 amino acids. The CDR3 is CASRKSGWADTGELFF. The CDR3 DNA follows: TGCGCCAGCAGAAAAAGCGGGTGGGCGGACACCGGGGAGCTGTTTTTT.

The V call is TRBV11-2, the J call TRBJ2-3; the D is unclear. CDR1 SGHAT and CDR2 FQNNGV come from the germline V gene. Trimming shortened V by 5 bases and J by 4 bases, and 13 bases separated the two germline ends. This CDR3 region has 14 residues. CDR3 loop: CASSPEWTPDTQYF. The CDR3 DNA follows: TGTGCCAGCAGCCCCGAGTGGACCCCAGATACGCAGTATTTT. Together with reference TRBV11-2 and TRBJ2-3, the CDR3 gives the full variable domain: EAGVAQSPRYKIIEKRQSVAFWCNPISGHATLYWYQQILGQGPKLLIQFQNNGVVDDSQLPKDRFSAERLKGVDSTLKIQPAKLEDSAVYLCASSPEWTPDTQYFGPGTRLTVL.

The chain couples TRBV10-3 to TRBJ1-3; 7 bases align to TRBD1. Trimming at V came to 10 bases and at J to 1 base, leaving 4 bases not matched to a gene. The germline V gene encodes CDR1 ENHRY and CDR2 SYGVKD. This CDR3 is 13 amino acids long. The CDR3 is CANTGASGNTIYF. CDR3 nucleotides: TGTGCCAATACAGGGGCTTCTGGAAACACCATATATTTT.

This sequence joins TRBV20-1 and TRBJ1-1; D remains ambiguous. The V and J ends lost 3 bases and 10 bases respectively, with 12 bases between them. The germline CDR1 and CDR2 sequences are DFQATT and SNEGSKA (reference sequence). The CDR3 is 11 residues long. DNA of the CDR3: TGCAGTGCTAGTGCCGGAGATGTAGCTTTCTTT. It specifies CSASAGDVAFF.

The CDR3 is CASSQGPGTSETQYF. The DNA of the CDR3 is TGCGCCAGCAGCCAAGGTCCTGGGACGAGCGAGACCCAGTACTTC. The chain combines TRBV4-1 with TRBJ2-5; TRBD1 or TRBD2 may be the D gene (5 bases each). Trimming took off 1 base at V and 5 bases at J, with 14 bases between the two ends. The CDR3 is 15 residues long. The germline CDR1 and CDR2 sequences are MGHRA and YSYEKL.